This paragraph reports one T cell receptor (beta chain). These data are taken from a study of blood T cell repertoires in COVID-19. V lost 3 bases and J lost 7; bases outside the gene matches: 8. Germline V gene data show CDR1 as SGHVS and CDR2 as FQNEAQ. This CDR3 has 14 amino acids. Here immunoSEQ multiplex PCR was the method, and the copy in TCRdb shows in-frame clones only, minus some. The data hold under 350,000 clones, with 85% observed a single time. The sequence was collected from a human donor in a cohort sampled during active COVID-19. The sequenced sample consisted of peripheral blood. This chain uses TRBV7-8 with TRBJ2-7, with 8 positions matching TRBD2. CDR3 sequence: CASSFSGGDGEQYF. The DNA of the CDR3 is TGTGCCAGCAGCTTCTCCGGGGGGGATGGGGAGCAGTACTTC.